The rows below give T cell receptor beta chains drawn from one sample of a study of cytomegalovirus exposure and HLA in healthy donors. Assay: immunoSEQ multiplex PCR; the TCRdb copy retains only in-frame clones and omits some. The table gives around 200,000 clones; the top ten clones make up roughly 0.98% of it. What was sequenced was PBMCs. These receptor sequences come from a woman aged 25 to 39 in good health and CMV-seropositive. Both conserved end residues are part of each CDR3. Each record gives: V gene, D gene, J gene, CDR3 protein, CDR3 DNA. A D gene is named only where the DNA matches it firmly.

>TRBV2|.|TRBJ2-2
CASSTTTGENTGELFF
TGTGCCAGCAGTACTACGACGGGGGAGAACACCGGGGAGCTGTTTTTT
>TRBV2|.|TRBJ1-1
CASSDRGMNTEAFF
TGTGCCAGCAGTGACAGGGGAATGAACACTGAAGCTTTCTTT
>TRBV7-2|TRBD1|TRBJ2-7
CASSLGSGGGKVGEQYF
TGTGCCAGCAGCTTAGGTTCAGGGGGCGGTAAGGTAGGAGAGCAGTACTTC
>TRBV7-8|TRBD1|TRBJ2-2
CASSLAPGQGATGELFF
TGTGCCAGCAGCTTAGCCCCGGGACAGGGGGCTACCGGGGAGCTGTTTTTT
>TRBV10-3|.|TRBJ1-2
CAITRTENYGYTF
TGTGCCATCACCAGGACAGAGAACTATGGCTACACCTTC
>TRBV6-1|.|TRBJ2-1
CASRSGGSGYNEQFF
TGTGCCAGCCGATCCGGGGGATCGGGGTACAATGAGCAGTTCTTC
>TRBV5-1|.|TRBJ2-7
CASSLVQGSNEQYF
TGCGCCAGCAGCTTGGTTCAGGGGTCCAACGAGCAGTACTTC
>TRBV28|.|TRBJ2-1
CASSSPGQSYNEQFF
TGTGCCAGCAGTTCGCCCGGACAATCCTACAATGAGCAGTTCTTC
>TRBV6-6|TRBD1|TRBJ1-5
CASSYTGGRQPQHF
TGTGCCAGCAGTTACACAGGGGGCAGACAGCCCCAGCATTTT
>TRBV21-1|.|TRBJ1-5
CASSKVGRGRGQPQHF
TGTGCCAGCAGCAAAGTAGGCAGGGGGCGCGGTCAGCCCCAGCATTTT
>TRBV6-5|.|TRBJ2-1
CASSYSPGYNEQFF
TGTGCCAGCAGTTACTCGCCGGGCTACAATGAGCAGTTCTTC
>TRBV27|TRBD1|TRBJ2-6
CASSMGTGAYLGSLLTF
TGTGCCAGCAGTATGGGGACAGGGGCCTATCTTGGGAGCCTCCTGACTTTC
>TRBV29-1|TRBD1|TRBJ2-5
CSVENDLGQGGETQYF
TGCAGCGTTGAAAATGACCTCGGACAGGGCGGAGAGACCCAGTACTTC
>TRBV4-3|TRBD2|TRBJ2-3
CASSQVGRERVTDTQYF
TGCGCCAGCAGCCAAGTGGGGCGGGAGAGGGTTACAGATACGCAGTATTTT
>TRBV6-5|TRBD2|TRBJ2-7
CASSYSAGGAYEQYF
TGTGCCAGCAGTTACTCGGCGGGAGGCGCCTACGAGCAGTACTTC
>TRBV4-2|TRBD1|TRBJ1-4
CASSREGGQYNEKLFF
TGTGCCAGCAGCCGTGAAGGGGGACAGTATAATGAAAAACTGTTTTTT
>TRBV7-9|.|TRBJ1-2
CASSLDSGYTF
TGTGCCAGCAGCTTAGACAGTGGCTACACCTTC
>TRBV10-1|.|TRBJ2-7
CASSSSPRPPREQYF
TGCGCCAGCAGTTCCAGCCCTAGGCCTCCCCGCGAGCAGTACTTC
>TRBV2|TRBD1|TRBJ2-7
CASSEATGGSYEQYF
TGTGCCAGCAGTGAAGCGACAGGGGGCAGTTACGAGCAGTACTTC
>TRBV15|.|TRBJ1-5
CATSTHQSGNQPQHF
TGTGCCACCAGCACCCACCAGTCGGGGAATCAGCCCCAGCATTTT
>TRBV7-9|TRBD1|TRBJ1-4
CASSAGDRGYEKLFF
TGTGCCAGCAGCGCGGGGGACAGGGGCTATGAAAAACTGTTTTTT
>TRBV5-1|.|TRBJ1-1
CASSFEGTEAFF
TGCGCCAGCAGCTTTGAGGGCACTGAAGCTTTCTTT
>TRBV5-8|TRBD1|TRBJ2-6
CASSAGTAVSGANVLTF
TGTGCCAGCAGCGCCGGGACAGCGGTATCTGGGGCCAACGTCCTGACTTTC
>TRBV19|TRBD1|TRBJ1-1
CASRPGQPNTEAFF
TGTGCCAGTAGGCCGGGACAGCCGAACACTGAAGCTTTCTTT
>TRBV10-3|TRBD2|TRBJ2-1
CAISDRASGGEKFF
TGTGCCATCAGTGATCGGGCTAGCGGGGGGGAAAAGTTCTTC
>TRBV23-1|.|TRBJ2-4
CASSQEGQDLAKNIQYF
TGCGCCAGCAGTCAGGAAGGACAAGACCTAGCCAAAAACATTCAGTACTTC
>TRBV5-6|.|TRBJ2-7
CASSPGPLNYEQYF
TGTGCCAGCAGCCCAGGCCCCCTCAACTACGAGCAGTACTTC
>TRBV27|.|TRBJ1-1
CASSFGDRQDTEAFF
TGTGCCAGCAGTTTTGGGGATAGACAGGACACTGAAGCTTTCTTT
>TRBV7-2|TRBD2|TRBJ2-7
CASSPQLAGSYEQYF
TGTGCCAGCAGCCCCCAACTAGCGGGTTCCTACGAGCAGTACTTC
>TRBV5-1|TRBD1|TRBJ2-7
CASSLGQGFGAYEQYF
TGCGCCAGCAGCTTGGGACAGGGGTTCGGGGCCTACGAGCAGTACTTC
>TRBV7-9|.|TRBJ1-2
CASSFRGAGYTF
TGTGCCAGCAGTTTCCGTGGGGCCGGCTACACCTTC
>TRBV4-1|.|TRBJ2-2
CASSQDYGGPGGELFF
TGCGCCAGCAGCCAAGATTATGGAGGGCCTGGCGGGGAGCTGTTTTTT
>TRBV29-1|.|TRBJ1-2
CSVEAGGAYTF
TGCAGCGTTGAGGCTGGGGGCGCCTACACCTTC
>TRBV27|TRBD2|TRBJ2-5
CASSRGTSGREETQYF
TGTGCCAGCAGCAGGGGGACTAGCGGGCGAGAAGAGACCCAGTACTTC
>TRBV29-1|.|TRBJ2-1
CSVEGGTSLYNEQFF
TGCAGCGTTGAGGGTGGGACTTCCCTTTACAATGAGCAGTTCTTC
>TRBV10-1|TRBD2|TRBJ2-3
CASSPGGQDTQYF
TGCGCCAGTTCGCCGGGAGGGCAGGATACGCAGTATTTT
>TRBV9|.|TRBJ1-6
CASSPQGSNSPLHF
TGTGCCAGCAGCCCACAGGGAAGTAATTCACCCCTCCACTTT
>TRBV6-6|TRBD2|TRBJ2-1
CASSPLAGGPNEQFF
TGTGCCAGCAGTCCACTAGCGGGGGGTCCCAATGAGCAGTTCTTC
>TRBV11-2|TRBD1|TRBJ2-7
CASSSPGQGVHEQYF
TGTGCCAGCAGCTCGCCTGGACAGGGGGTCCACGAGCAGTACTTC
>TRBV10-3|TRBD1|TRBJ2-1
CAISWDSNEQFF
TGTGCCATCAGCTGGGACAGCAATGAGCAGTTCTTC
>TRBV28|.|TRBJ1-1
CASSPGRASRAEAFF
TGTGCCAGCAGCCCCGGAAGGGCCTCGAGGGCTGAAGCTTTCTTT
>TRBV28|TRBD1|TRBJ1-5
CASSWGTGNQPQHF
TGTGCCAGCAGCTGGGGGACAGGGAATCAGCCCCAGCATTTT
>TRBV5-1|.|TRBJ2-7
CASSSGVSYEQYF
TGCGCCAGCAGCTCGGGGGTCTCCTACGAGCAGTACTTC
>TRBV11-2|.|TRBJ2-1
CASSPGTVRFYEQFF
TGTGCCAGCAGCCCCGGGACTGTTAGATTCTATGAGCAGTTCTTC
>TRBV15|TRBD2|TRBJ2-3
CATSKGLAGDTDTQYF
TGTGCCACCAGCAAAGGACTAGCGGGGGACACAGATACGCAGTATTTT
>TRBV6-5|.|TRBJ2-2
CASSYPRTGELFF
TGTGCCAGCAGTTACCCCCGCACCGGGGAGCTGTTTTTT
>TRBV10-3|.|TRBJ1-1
CAIGLDWNTEAFF
TGTGCCATCGGCCTAGACTGGAACACTGAAGCTTTCTTT
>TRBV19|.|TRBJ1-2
CASTLEYGTPYGYTF
TGTGCCAGTACCCTAGAGTACGGGACTCCCTATGGCTACACCTTC